Shown below are 32 T cell receptor beta chains from a single sample sequenced in a study of CD8 T cell repertoires and HIV-1 epitope variants. Clones were read by immunoSEQ multiplex PCR, and TCRdb kept only the in-frame ones, dropping some. This table has a few thousand clones, about 67% appearing once. These receptors have no known antigen. Sequencing was carried out using cultured CD8+ T cells derived from PBMCs. These receptors all stem from a male donor with HIV.

The chain employs TRBV6-5 and TRBJ2-2; D gene unclear. The germline V gene has CDR1 MNHEY and CDR2 SVGAGI. The V and J ends lost 0 bases and 0 bases respectively, with 8 bases between them. The CDR3 consists of 16 residues. As DNA, the CDR3 is TGTGCCAGCAGTTACTCGATGGGGTCGAACACCGGGGAGCTGTTTTTT. Translated, it gives CASSYSMGSNTGELFF.

The rearrangement links TRBV2 to TRBJ2-3; weak D call: TRBD1 (5 bases). The V end was cut by 6 bases, the J end by 4 bases, with 11 bases between. The CDR3 totals 13 residues. The germline gives CDR1 SNHLY, CDR2 FYNNEI. CDR3 nucleotide sequence: TGTGCCAGCAGACTCTTAGGGGCAGATACGCAGTATTTT. Translating gives CASRLLGADTQYF.

This clone came up a few times. The chain joins TRBV6-6 to TRBJ2-7; no clear D gene. V was cut by 9 bases and J by 0 bases, with 15 bases left in between. This CDR3 spans 14 amino acids. The germline V gene has CDR1 MNHNY and CDR2 SVGAGI (reference sequence). The CDR3 region has the DNA TGTGCCAGTAGGGCCCACGGTATCTCCTACGAGCAGTACTTC. Translated: CASRAHGISYEQYF.

V usage is TRBV7-7 and J usage is TRBJ2-2; TRBD2 agrees at 11 bases. The germline V gene encodes CDR1 SSHAT and CDR2 FNYEAQ (reference sequence). CDR3 length: 16 amino acids. The V and J ends lost 5 bases and 5 bases, in that order; junction bases with no gene match: 7. For the CDR3, the DNA is TGTGCCAGCAGCCCCATAGCGGGGGGGCTAACCGGGGAGCTGTTTTTT. Its protein is CASSPIAGGLTGELFF.

This chain joins TRBV28 and TRBJ2-3; D tentatively reads TRBD1 or TRBD2 (5 bases each). The CDR3 is made up of 15 amino acids. Germline V CDR1 and CDR2: MDHEN, SYDVKM. Trimming removed 4 bases at V and 0 bases at J, with 11 bases between. As DNA, the CDR3 is TGTGCCAGCAGTTCGGGGACGGCTAGCACAGATACGCAGTATTTT. Translated, it gives CASSSGTASTDTQYF. The complete variable domain, with remaining parts taken from reference TRBV28 and TRBJ2-3, reads DVKVTQSSRYLVKRTGEKVFLECVQDMDHENMFWYRQDPGLGLRLIYFSYDVKMKEKGDIPEGYSVSREKKERFSLILESASTNQTSMYLCASSSGTASTDTQYFGPGTRLTVL.

This chain uses TRBV5-1 with TRBJ2-7; 8 bases map to TRBD1. The length of the CDR3 is 15 residues. V trimming: 6 bases; J trimming: 4 bases; junction bases outside the gene matches: 12. Germline values: CDR1 SGHRS, CDR2 YFSETQ. The CDR3 DNA follows: TGCGCCAGCAAGCAACAGGGGGACCCCCAGTACGAGCAGTACTTC. Protein: CASKQQGDPQYEQYF.

This rearrangement joins TRBV18 to TRBJ2-7; possibly TRBD1 for D (6 bases). The CDR3 contains 13 residues. Trimming removed 2 bases from V and 3 bases from J, with 8 bases in between. Germline V gene sequence: CDR1 KGHSH, CDR2 LQKENI. CDR3 protein: CASSPEGGYEQYF. CDR3 bases: TGTGCCAGCTCACCAGAAGGGGGCTACGAGCAGTACTTC.

V usage is TRBV6-1 and J usage is TRBJ2-2, with a tentative D call TRBD1 (6 bases). The germline gives CDR1 MNHNS, CDR2 SASEGT. The CDR3 sequence is 13 residues long. Trimming removed 6 bases from V and 4 bases from J, with 9 bases in between. DNA for the CDR3: TGTGCCAGCAGCTCGGACAGCACCGGGGAGCTGTTTTTT. Translating gives CASSSDSTGELFF.

This clone has a single count. The chain couples TRBV5-5 to TRBJ2-5; D may be TRBD1 (5 bases). The CDR3 sequence is 14 residues long. V was cut by 4 bases and J by 0 bases, with 10 bases left in between. Germline loops: CDR1 SGHKS, CDR2 YYEKEE (reference sequence). The DNA of the CDR3 is TGTGCCAGCAGCGGGTCAGGGTACCAAGAGACCCAGTACTTC. Protein sequence: CASSGSGYQETQYF.

V is TRBV9 and J is TRBJ2-5, with 11 bases that match TRBD1. Trimming took 2 bases from V and 5 from J; bases not matched to a gene: 8. The CDR3 sequence is 16 residues long. The germline V gene encodes CDR1 SGDLS and CDR2 YYNGEE. The CDR3 region is CASSVQGTGGRETQYF. The DNA for the CDR3 is TGTGCCAGCAGCGTGCAAGGGACAGGGGGGAGGGAGACCCAGTACTTC.

The CDR3 coding sequence is TGCGCCAGCAGTGAGGGACAGGGGGCTTACGAGCAGTACTTC. Its translation is CASSEGQGAYEQYF. The chain couples TRBV10-2 to TRBJ2-7, with 11 bases aligning to TRBD1. V trimming: 2 bases; J trimming: 4 bases; junction bases outside the gene matches: 1. Germline CDR1 WSHSY, CDR2 SAAADI. The CDR3 consists of 14 residues.

CDR3 in DNA: TGTGCCAGCAGTTTAGGGACTAGCGGAGGATACGAGCAGTACTTC. The encoded protein is CASSLGTSGGYEQYF. The V call is TRBV27, the J call TRBJ2-7; 11 positions match TRBD2. The germline V gene has CDR1 MNHEY and CDR2 SMNVEV (reference sequence). V lost 2 bases and J lost 4; bases outside the gene matches: 4. This CDR3 contains 15 residues.

This clone was picked up a small number of times. This chain connects TRBV7-2 to TRBJ2-7; no clear D gene. This CDR3 has 14 amino acids. CDR1 is SGHTA and CDR2 is FQGNSA in the germline V gene. With 0 bases removed from V and 0 bases from J, the gap between germline ends came to 6 bases. The CDR3 bases are TGTGCCAGCAGCTTAGCGGGAAACTCCTACGAGCAGTACTTC. Translating gives CASSLAGNSYEQYF.

J is TRBJ1-3 and V is TRBV27; 8 bases agree with TRBD1. Trimming at V came to 6 bases and at J to 0 bases, leaving 19 bases not matched to a gene. The CDR3 contains 20 residues. CDR1 MNHEY and CDR2 SMNVEV come from the germline V gene (reference sequence). The CDR3 DNA reads as TGTGCCAGCAGCCCTTTTTATTCCCCCCCGGGACAGGACTCTGGAAACACCATATATTTT. Translation: CASSPFYSPPGQDSGNTIYF.

This clone came up a few times. The rearrangement links TRBV15 to TRBJ1-5; unclear D gene. This CDR3 region has 15 residues. CDR1 and CDR2 (germline): LNHNV, YYDKDF (reference sequence). Trimming took 5 bases from V and 0 from J, leaving 11 bases between them. The DNA of the CDR3 is TGTGCCACCAGCCAAAACTCGTATAGCAATCAGCCCCAGCATTTT. Its protein is CATSQNSYSNQPQHF.

V and J are TRBV11-2 and TRBJ1-1, with D possibly matching TRBD1 (5 bases). The CDR3 covers 15 residues. Trimming took 0 bases from V and 5 from J, leaving 13 bases between them. In germline, CDR1 is SGHAT, CDR2 FQNNGV. The chain's CDR3 is CASSLDWQGRTEAFF. The CDR3 DNA reads TGTGCCAGCAGCTTAGATTGGCAGGGAAGGACTGAAGCTTTCTTT.

The chain employs TRBV27 and TRBJ2-5, with a tentative D call TRBD2 (6 bases). Trimming took off 7 bases at V and 1 base at J, with 10 bases between the two ends. This CDR3 region has 13 residues. Germline V gene lookup returns CDR1 MNHEY and CDR2 SMNVEV (reference sequence). The CDR3 reads CASKGGLQETQYF. CDR3 nucleotides: TGTGCCAGCAAGGGAGGCCTCCAAGAGACCCAGTACTTC.

The chain links TRBV4-1 to TRBJ1-5; D may be TRBD1 (6 bases). CDR1 is MGHRA and CDR2 is YSYEKL in the germline V gene. The V end lost 0 bases, the J end lost 5 bases, and 14 bases lay between the germline ends. This CDR3 comprises 16 residues. This chain's CDR3 is CASSQEGGQSYQPQHF. The CDR3 coding sequence is TGCGCCAGCAGCCAAGAAGGGGGTCAGTCTTATCAGCCCCAGCATTTT.

This clone was counted between two and nine times. The chain has TRBV9 and TRBJ1-1; 10 bases are a match to TRBD1. Germline CDR1 SGDLS, CDR2 YYNGEE. J was trimmed by 4 bases and V by 0 bases; bases with no gene match: 3. The CDR3 covers 15 residues. The CDR3, as DNA: TGTGCCAGCAGCGTAGTTGGGACAGGGGCCACTGAAGCTTTCTTT. Its protein product is CASSVVGTGATEAFF.

The rearrangement links TRBV27 to TRBJ2-1; D possibly matches TRBD1 or TRBD2 (5 bases each). Trimming pared 4 bases from V and 0 bases from J, leaving 10 bases between. This CDR3 comprises 15 residues. Germline assignment: CDR1 MNHEY and CDR2 SMNVEV (reference sequence). The CDR3 spells CASSWDGSSYNEQFF. CDR3 nucleotide sequence: TGTGCCAGCAGTTGGGACGGTAGCTCCTACAATGAGCAGTTCTTC.

The rearrangement links TRBV28 to TRBJ1-1, with D tentatively TRBD1 (6 bases). With 6 bases removed from V and 4 bases from J, the gap between germline ends came to 12 bases. Germline CDR1 is MDHEN and CDR2 is SYDVKM. The CDR3 contains 13 residues. The CDR3 loop reads CASRTGEVTEAFF. The CDR3 DNA reads as TGTGCCAGCAGGACAGGAGAGGTCACTGAAGCTTTCTTT. The variable domain in full, completed from reference TRBV28 and TRBJ1-1, reads DVKVTQSSRYLVKRTGEKVFLECVQDMDHENMFWYRQDPGLGLRLIYFSYDVKMKEKGDIPEGYSVSREKKERFSLILESASTNQTSMYLCASRTGEVTEAFFGQGTRLTVV.

The chain has TRBV30 and TRBJ2-6; D is unresolved. The CDR3 runs to 17 residues. The germline V gene encodes CDR1 GTSNPN and CDR2 SVGIG (reference sequence). The germline V and J ends were trimmed by 5 bases and 6 bases, with 23 bases remaining between them. CDR3 loop: CAWLGARYNSLANVLTF. Written as DNA, the CDR3 is TGTGCCTGGTTAGGTGCGCGTTATAACAGTCTGGCCAACGTCCTGACTTTC.

The rearrangement uses TRBV5-6 and TRBJ2-7, with D uncertain. Germline CDR1 and CDR2: SGHDT and YYEEEE. This CDR3 spans 12 amino acids. V was pared by 0 bases and J by 4 bases, with 5 bases between. The CDR3 loop is CASSLDQYEQYF. The CDR3, as DNA: TGTGCCAGCAGCTTGGATCAGTACGAGCAGTACTTC.

The rearrangement uses TRBV15 and TRBJ2-3; D might be TRBD2 (6 bases). There are 17 residues in the CDR3. V was shortened by 4 bases and J by 1 base, with 18 bases between the two germline ends. The germline V gene encodes CDR1 LNHNV and CDR2 YYDKDF (reference sequence). CDR3: CATSKFRRTTGTDTQYF. The CDR3 coding sequence is TGTGCCACCAGCAAATTTAGACGGACTACCGGCACAGATACGCAGTATTTT.

The chain has TRBV28 and TRBJ2-4; D is unresolved. Germline CDR1 MDHEN, CDR2 SYDVKM. The CDR3 spans 12 residues. V lost 10 bases and J lost 3, with 10 bases in between. The CDR3 loop reads CATEQGKNIQYF. CDR3 DNA sequence: TGTGCCACCGAACAAGGCAAAAACATTCAGTACTTC.

This clone was seen only a few times. The chain combines TRBV6-5 with TRBJ1-5; D is unresolved. Germline CDR1 and CDR2: MNHEY and SVGAGI. The CDR3 is 13 residues long. The V end was cut by 5 bases, the J end by 3 bases, with 8 bases between. CDR3 DNA: TGTGCCAGCAGTCCCTCTACCAATCAGCCCCAGCATTTT. Translation: CASSPSTNQPQHF.

The V and J genes are TRBV27 and TRBJ2-2; a possible D gene is TRBD2 (5 bases). Germline CDR1 MNHEY, CDR2 SMNVEV (reference sequence). The germline V and J ends were trimmed by 3 bases and 5 bases, with 7 bases remaining between them. This CDR3 comprises 13 residues. In nucleotides, the CDR3 is TGTGCCAGCAGTTTCCGGGGAACCGGGGAGCTGTTTTTT. This encodes CASSFRGTGELFF.

The chain links TRBV7-8 to TRBJ2-1; D is undetermined. The germline V gene encodes CDR1 SGHVS and CDR2 FQNEAQ. V lost 5 bases to trimming and J lost 0 bases, with 11 bases between them. CDR3 length: 15 residues. The CDR3 nucleotides are TGTGCCAGCAGCCCTGGGTTGGCCTCCTACAATGAGCAGTTCTTC. Translating gives CASSPGLASYNEQFF.

This chain joins TRBV28 and TRBJ2-1, with 7 bases that match TRBD1. This CDR3 region has 15 residues. CDR1 is MDHEN and CDR2 is SYDVKM in the germline V gene. V shed 2 bases, J shed 1 base, and the junction held 2 bases outside the gene matches. CDR3 sequence (DNA): TGTGCCAGCAGTTTAATCAGGGGGTCCTACAATGAGCAGTTCTTC. Translation gives CASSLIRGSYNEQFF.

The chain joins TRBV30 to TRBJ2-1; possibly TRBD2 for D (6 bases). Germline CDR1 is GTSNPN and CDR2 is SVGIG (reference sequence). The CDR3 runs to 14 residues. CDR3 coding DNA: TGTGCTTGGGGGGACCTCAGGCTTGGCAATGAGCAGTTCTTC. This codes for CAWGDLRLGNEQFF.

The chain carries TRBV27 and TRBJ1-1; D remains unclear. Germline V CDR1 and CDR2: MNHEY, SMNVEV (reference sequence). The CDR3 contains 13 residues. With 6 bases removed from V and 1 base from J, the gap between germline ends came to 9 bases. CDR3 bases: TGTGCCAGCAGACACCCTCCGAACACTGAAGCTTTCTTT. Protein product: CASRHPPNTEAFF.

This chain uses TRBV5-6 with TRBJ2-7; D possibly corresponds to TRBD2 (5 bases). V lost 1 base, J lost 2 bases, and 10 bases lay in between. The CDR3 sequence is 14 residues long. The germline gives CDR1 SGHDT, CDR2 YYEEEE. In DNA, the CDR3 is TGTGCCAGCAGCTTGTTTGCGGGTGCCTACGAGCAGTACTTC. It codes for CASSLFAGAYEQYF.